One and the same sample provided the 14 T cell receptor beta chains below, sequenced in a study of blood T cell repertoires in COVID-19. Assay: immunoSEQ multiplex PCR; the TCRdb copy retains only in-frame clones and omits some. This sample has more than 55,000 clones; approximately 82% occur once, and the top ten carry 8.5% to 10%. Sequencing was performed on peripheral blood. All receptors come from a woman of 80 years or more with acute or convalescent COVID-19.

The chain has TRBV27 and TRBJ2-3; the match to TRBD2 covers 8 bases. The trim removed 5 bases at V and 3 bases at J, leaving 10 bases unmatched. This CDR3 comprises 16 residues. Germline V CDR1 and CDR2: MNHEY, SMNVEV (reference sequence). The DNA for the CDR3 is TGTGCCAGCAGTCTCGGGGTTAGCGGGGTGACAGATACGCAGTATTTT. It yields the protein CASSLGVSGVTDTQYF.

The chain has TRBV9 and TRBJ1-2; TRBD1 aligns across 9 bases. Per the germline V gene, CDR1 is SGDLS and CDR2 is YYNGEE. CDR3 size: 15 residues. V gave up 3 bases and J gave up 8 bases; unmatched junction bases: 11. The DNA of the CDR3 is TGTGCCAGCAGCGCCGGGACAGGGCCTAACGGGGGCTACACCTTC. It encodes CASSAGTGPNGGYTF.

The rearrangement links TRBV19 to TRBJ2-6, with D hard to call. CDR3 length equals 15 residues. Germline V CDR1 and CDR2: LNHDA, SQIVND (reference sequence). The V and J ends lost 6 bases and 3 bases respectively, with 12 bases between them. Written as DNA, the CDR3 is TGTGCCAGTAGCGGCTTTAAGCGTGGGGCCAACGTCCTGACTTTC. Translating gives CASSGFKRGANVLTF.

The chain links TRBV12-5 to TRBJ1-2, with TRBD1 matching over 10 bases. CDR1 LGHNT and CDR2 FRNRAP come from the germline V gene. This CDR3 region has 14 residues. Trimming removed 5 bases from V and 3 bases from J; junction bases left unmatched: 3. CDR3: CASGRDRGDYGYTF. The CDR3 nucleotides read TGTGCTAGTGGTCGGGACAGGGGTGACTATGGCTACACCTTC.

The genes are TRBV6-6 and TRBJ1-2; 10 bases align to TRBD1. The V and J ends lost 7 bases and 2 bases, in that order; junction bases with no gene match: 10. The CDR3 spans 16 residues. Germline loops: CDR1 MNHNY, CDR2 SVGAGI (reference sequence). Written as DNA, the CDR3 is TGTGCCAGCATCTCCGGGACAGGGGCCTTCAACTATGGCTACACCTTC. Translating gives CASISGTGAFNYGYTF.

The rearrangement joins TRBV21-1 to TRBJ1-3. TRBV21-1 is termed a pseudogene. The CDR3 has 17 amino acids. CDR3 in amino acids: CASSKFSGTPKGNTIYF. CDR3 nucleotide sequence: TGTGCCAGCAGCAAATTTAGCGGGACGCCAAAGGGAAACACCATATATTTT.

V and J are TRBV6-6 and TRBJ1-4, with D possibly matching TRBD1 (5 bases). Germline loops: CDR1 MNHNY, CDR2 SVGAGI (reference sequence). CDR3 length: 14 amino acids. Trimming took off 2 bases at V and 8 bases at J, with 12 bases between the two ends. The CDR3 DNA reads as TGTGCCAGCAGTTACCTCCAGGGTCGGGAAAAACTGTTTTTT. Its translation is CASSYLQGREKLFF.

The count of this clone is one. The CDR3 protein is CASRHNTSGGHLTYNEQFF. The CDR3 DNA reads as TGTGCAAGTCGTCACAACACTAGCGGGGGGCATCTTACATACAATGAGCAGTTCTTC. The chain has TRBV12-2 and TRBJ2-1; the table names TRBD2, a call not compared with the DNA. TRBV12-2 is a pseudogene segment. The CDR3 is 19 amino acids.

The chain combines TRBV10-2 with TRBJ2-1, with 11 bases that match TRBD1. Germline V gene lookup returns CDR1 WSHSY and CDR2 SAAADI. V lost 6 bases to trimming and J lost 7 bases; unmatched junction nucleotides: 8. The CDR3 has 15 residues. In nucleotides, the CDR3 is TGCGCCAGCAGAGTCGCGGGACAGGGGGGAAATGAGCAGTTCTTC. Residues: CASRVAGQGGNEQFF.

This rearrangement joins TRBV18 to TRBJ2-5; D unclear. V shed 3 bases and J shed 2 bases, with 4 bases lying between them. Germline V gene sequence: CDR1 KGHSH, CDR2 LQKENI. The CDR3 has 12 amino acids. The DNA for the CDR3 is TGTGCCAGCTCACCTTCGCAAGAGACCCAGTACTTC. The encoded protein is CASSPSQETQYF.

The chain employs TRBV25-1 and TRBJ1-4; D perhaps matches TRBD1 (6 bases). V lost 6 bases, J lost 5 bases, and 16 bases lay in between. Germline V lookup: CDR1 MGHDK, CDR2 SYGVNS. The CDR3 runs to 15 residues. CDR3 nucleotide sequence: TGTGCCAGCAGAGAAGCAGGGGATTTAAATGAAAAACTGTTTTTT. It encodes CASREAGDLNEKLFF.

The chain combines TRBV6-5 with TRBJ1-3; 7 bases line up with TRBD1. Germline loops: CDR1 MNHEY, CDR2 SVGAGI. The V segment lost 5 bases and the J segment 2 bases; nucleotides outside the gene matches: 6. The CDR3 contains 15 residues. The CDR3 sequence: CASSRQGGAGNTIYF. The CDR3 coding sequence is TGTGCCAGCAGTAGACAGGGTGGCGCTGGAAACACCATATATTTT.

CDR3 sequence: CASSQARGQATKAFF. CDR3 DNA: TGCGCCAGCAGCCAAGCGAGGGGGCAAGCTACGAAAGCTTTCTTT. This sequence joins TRBV4-1 and TRBJ1-1; TRBD1 aligns across 7 bases. Germline V lookup: CDR1 MGHRA, CDR2 YSYEKL. The CDR3 has 15 amino acids. Unmatched junction bases numbered 11, after V lost 1 base and J lost 9 bases.

This rearrangement joins TRBV18 to TRBJ2-7; weak D call: TRBD1 (5 bases). V was cut by 2 bases and J by 2 bases, with 13 bases left in between. The CDR3 consists of 15 residues. Looked up from germline, CDR1 is KGHSH and CDR2 is LQKENI. CDR3 in DNA: TGTGCCAGCTCACCAGACAGTTTTAGCCCCTACGAGCAGTACTTC. Its protein product is CASSPDSFSPYEQYF. Together with reference TRBV18 and TRBJ2-7, the CDR3 gives the full variable domain: NAGVMQNPRHLVRRRGQEARLRCSPMKGHSHVYWYRQLPEEGLKFMVYLQKENIIDESGMPKERFSAEFPKEGPSILRIQQVVRGDSAAYFCASSPDSFSPYEQYFGPGTRLTVT.